This TCR beta chain was sequenced for a study of blood T cell repertoires in COVID-19. Germline V gene sequence: CDR1 SGHKS, CDR2 YYEKEE (reference sequence). The CDR3 extends over 17 amino acids. The J segment lost 4 bases and the V segment lost 1 base, leaving 9 bases of the junction unmatched. Assay: immunoSEQ multiplex PCR; the TCRdb copy retains only in-frame clones and omits some. The sample records 100,000 to 120,000 clones, 76% being singletons. The rearrangement uses TRBV5-5 and TRBJ2-5; 11 bases line up with TRBD2. The sequence was collected from an elderly woman with acute or convalescent COVID-19. Sequencing was performed on peripheral blood. CDR3 nucleotides: TGTGCCAGCAGCTTGAGCTTGACTAGCGGGGATGGAGAGACCCAGTACTTC. This gives the protein CASSLSLTSGDGETQYF. Variable domain in full (rest from reference TRBV5-5 and TRBJ2-5): DAGVTQSPTHLIKTRGQQVTLRCSPISGHKSVSWYQQVLGQGPQFIFQYYEKEERGRGNFPDRFSARQFPNYSSELNVNALLLGDSALYLCASSLSLTSGDGETQYFGPGTRLLVL.